What follows are 26 T cell receptor beta chains derived from one specimen sequenced in a study of regulatory T cells in long-lasting Graves disease. Arm-PCR of CDR3 regions and iRepertoire HTBI primers were used to build TCR beta libraries. TCRdb fed the multiplex PCR reads into MiXCR, producing one record per CDR3 protein. The sample includes about 440,000 distinct CDR3 sequences, around 15% of them seen just once. As to time point: newly diagnosed GD, antithyroid drugs for less than 3 months. PBMC-derived RNA was used for the TCR library. This sample also appeared in a second study, on T cells in Graves' hyperthyroidism and ophthalmopathy.

Sequencing used peripheral blood mononuclear cells (PBMCs), obtained at new diagnosis, from a patient treated with antithyroid drugs. The receptor set was obtained from a woman between 18 and 29 years old with Graves disease.

The chain recombines TRBV6-1 with TRBJ2-4, with a tentative D call TRBD2 (5 bases). The DNA matches TRBJ2-1 better at its end, which makes the J call doubtful. The V gene's germline CDR1 is MNHNS and CDR2 SASEGT. The CDR3 runs 11 residues. The CDR3 loop is CASKGGREQFF. Here the CDR3 DNA reads TGTGCCAGCAAAGGCGGGCGCGAGCAGTTCTTC.

The table lists this clonotype with a few counts. One end of the junction varies from germline; a read error may be responsible. This chain uses TRBV5-5 with TRBJ1-1; D uncertain. Germline loops: CDR1 SGHKS, CDR2 YYEKEE (reference sequence). This CDR3 has 14 amino acids. The CDR3 here is CASSPMTRNTEAFF. CDR3 DNA: TGCGCCAGCAGCCCGATGACCCGGAACACTGAAGCTTTCTTT.

This clonotype was counted between two and nine times. The chain employs TRBV5-5 and TRBJ1-1; tentatively, D is TRBD1 (5 bases). Between the trimmed V and J ends, which lost 4 bases and 7 bases, there was a span of 17 bases. CDR1 and CDR2 from the germline V gene are SGHKS and YYEKEE (reference sequence). CDR3 length equals 14 residues. CDR3 loop: CASSRSGADVEAFF. The CDR3 coding sequence is TGTGCCAGCAGCAGATCCGGGGCCGATGTTGAAGCTTTCTTT.

This clonotype appeared a few times. V and J are TRBV4-2 and TRBJ1-6, with a possible D match to TRBD1 (6 bases). Germline-derived CDR1 and CDR2 are LGHNA and YNFKEQ. The CDR3 loop spans 16 amino acids. V was trimmed by 3 bases and J by 7 bases, leaving 16 bases between them. The CDR3 loop reads CASSQTTLGGNSPLHF. The CDR3 bases are TGTGCCAGCAGCCAGACGACATTAGGGGGAAATTCACCCCTCCACTTT.

Points on this clonotype: A much larger clone sits a single nucleotide away, making a read error possible. The chain carries TRBV28 and TRBJ2-5, with D possibly being TRBD1 (5 bases). Germline V lookup: CDR1 MDHEN, CDR2 SYDVKM. The CDR3 is 14 residues long. V lost 5 bases, J lost 4 bases, and 14 bases lay in between. The CDR3 nucleotides are TGTGCCAGCAGTGTCAGGGTTACGCGAGAGACCCAGTACTTC. This translates into CASSVRVTRETQYF.

Of note for this clonotype: This may arise from a read error, as a much more abundant clone is one base away. CDR3 bases: TGTGCCGGCAGTCGTGGGCTTCTCGGGACAGGGACAGATACGCAGTATTTT. It yields the protein CAGSRGLLGTGTDTQYF. The chain links TRBV12-3 or TRBV12-4 to TRBJ2-3, with 9 bases identical to TRBD1. CDR3 length: 17 amino acids.

This clonotype was seen ten or more times. This chain joins TRBV6-9 and TRBJ2-1; D is unclear. V was trimmed by 4 bases and J by 0 bases, leaving 10 bases between them. CDR3 size: 15 residues. Germline values: CDR1 MNHGY, CDR2 SVAAGI. CDR3 amino acids: CASSLSPSSYNEQFF. DNA of the CDR3: TGTGCCAGCAGTTTAAGTCCTAGCTCCTACAATGAGCAGTTCTTC.

The genes are TRBV6-2 or TRBV6-3 and TRBJ2-7; D possibly corresponds to TRBD1 (6 bases). Germline assignment: CDR1 MNHEY and CDR2 SVGEGT. The length of the CDR3 is 13 residues. The V gene lost 6 bases and the J gene lost 3 bases, with 12 bases spanning the gap. This CDR3 reads CASRTGTHYEQYF. The CDR3 nucleotides are TGTGCCAGCAGAACCGGGACACACTACGAGCAGTACTTC.

This clonotype was observed at least ten times. The chain links TRBV5-1 to TRBJ1-1; D is perhaps TRBD1 (5 bases). From germline, CDR1 is SGHRS and CDR2 YFSETQ. The CDR3 contains 15 residues. The germline V and J ends were trimmed by 4 bases and 4 bases, with 17 bases remaining between them. DNA for the CDR3: TGCGCCAGCAGCAATCGGGGGGTTGGGGGCACTGAAGCTTTCTTT. Its translation: CASSNRGVGGTEAFF.

This clonotype has at least ten counts. The chain joins TRBV11-2 to TRBJ2-3; D not resolved. Germline V CDR1 and CDR2: SGHAT, FQNNGV. The CDR3 runs to 14 residues. V gave up 3 bases and J gave up 3 bases, with 10 bases separating them. Written as DNA, the CDR3 is TGTGCCAGCAGCTTGCCCTCTGGAACAGATACGCAGTATTTT. Its protein product is CASSLPSGTDTQYF.

In this sample, this clonotype turned up many times. CDR3 bases: TGTGCCAGCAGTTTAGGGCTTACGTCCTACGAGCAGTACTTC. This codes for CASSLGLTSYEQYF. The J gene is TRBJ2-7, the V gene TRBV12-3 or TRBV12-4; D is uncertain. V gave up 1 base and J gave up 1 base, with 8 bases separating them. The CDR3 covers 14 residues.

This clonotype was detected many times. The V and J genes are TRBV3-1 and TRBJ2-3, with D perhaps matching TRBD1 or TRBD2 (5 bases each). This CDR3 has 15 amino acids. V was cut by 1 base and J by 6 bases, with 14 bases left in between. Germline loops: CDR1 LGHDT, CDR2 YNNKEL (reference sequence). The CDR3 region has the DNA TGTGCCAGCAGCCAAGGACGGGGCGCAGGGGATACGCAGTATTTT. Its translation is CASSQGRGAGDTQYF.

This clonotype was detected ten times or more. This chain uses TRBV12-3 or TRBV12-4 with TRBJ2-1, with TRBD2 matching 9 bases. The V gene end was trimmed by 5 bases and the J gene end by 5 bases; junction bases not matched to a gene: 4. CDR3 length equals 14 residues. For the CDR3, the DNA is TGTGCCAGCAGTGGGACTAGCTGGAACAATGAGCAGTTCTTC. This sequence encodes CASSGTSWNNEQFF.

This clonotype was seen many times. The chain combines TRBV28 with TRBJ1-2; 9 bases are a match to TRBD1. Germline CDR1 is MDHEN and CDR2 is SYDVKM. With 10 bases clipped from V and 5 bases from J, the junction kept 5 bases outside the gene matches. This CDR3 is 12 amino acids long. CDR3 DNA sequence: TGTGCCACCCGGACAGGGGTTTATGGCTACACCTTC. Its protein product is CATRTGVYGYTF.

This clonotype was recorded at least ten times. The rearrangement uses TRBV5-1 and TRBJ2-3; no definite D call. This CDR3 has 14 residues. Trimming pared 0 bases from V and 1 base from J, leaving 6 bases between. Germline V gives CDR1 SGHRS, CDR2 YFSETQ. The CDR3 nucleotides are TGCGCCAGCAGCTTGGGCGAACGCACAGATACGCAGTATTTT. It yields the protein CASSLGERTDTQYF. The variable domain in full, with the rest retrieved from reference TRBV5-1 and TRBJ2-3, is KAGVTQTPRYLIKTRGQQVTLSCSPISGHRSVSWYQQTPGQGLQFLFEYFSETQRNKGNFPGRFSGRQFSNSRSEMNVSTLELGDSALYLCASSLGERTDTQYFGPGTRLTVL.

This rearrangement joins TRBV7-8 to TRBJ1-4, with TRBD1 matching 9 bases. The CDR3 totals 16 residues. V was clipped by 3 bases and J by 0 bases; unmatched bases: 2. Looked up from germline, CDR1 is SGHVS and CDR2 is FQNEAQ. CDR3: CASSFNRGPTNEKLFF. The CDR3 DNA reads TGTGCCAGCAGCTTTAACAGGGGGCCAACTAATGAAAAACTGTTTTTT.

This clonotype was seen ten or more times. The chain carries TRBV3-1 and TRBJ1-5; tentative D call: TRBD1 (6 bases). The CDR3 is 15 amino acids. Germline-derived CDR1 and CDR2 are LGHDT and YNNKEL (reference sequence). V was pared by 4 bases and J by 4 bases, with 14 bases between. Here the CDR3 DNA reads TGTGCCAGCAGCCGTAATGCCCAGGGGAATCAGCCCCAGCATTTT. Its protein product is CASSRNAQGNQPQHF.

The rearrangement joins TRBV4-2 to TRBJ2-5, with TRBD2 identical over 9 bases. The CDR3 consists of 15 residues. In germline, CDR1 is LGHNA, CDR2 YNFKEQ. J lost 4 bases, V lost 3 bases, and 6 bases had no gene match. The CDR3, as DNA: TGTGCCAGCAGCCATTATAGCGGGAGAGGAGAGACCCAGTACTTC. Its protein product is CASSHYSGRGETQYF.

In this sample, this clonotype turned up a few times. The chain recombines TRBV6-1 with TRBJ1-1; no clear D gene. This CDR3 is 11 amino acids long. Germline V lookup: CDR1 MNHNS, CDR2 SASEGT. Trimming removed 7 bases at V and 10 bases at J, with 13 bases between. CDR3 coding DNA: TGTGCCAGCACAGCCGGCGGGCGAGCTTTCTTT. Residues: CASTAGGRAFF.

This clonotype was seen ten or more times. The gene calls are TRBV27 and TRBJ2-7, with TRBD2 matching 7 bases. Germline assignment: CDR1 MNHEY and CDR2 SMNVEV (reference sequence). CDR3 length: 15 amino acids. V gave up 0 bases and J gave up 3 bases; unmatched junction bases: 5. In nucleotides, the CDR3 is TGTGCCAGCAGTTTATCGGGACGGGGGGACTACGAGCAGTACTTC. Protein product: CASSLSGRGDYEQYF.

A few counts support this clonotype. This rearrangement joins TRBV5-1 to TRBJ1-1, with D maybe TRBD1 (6 bases). From germline, CDR1 is SGHRS and CDR2 YFSETQ. The length of the CDR3 is 14 residues. The V and J ends lost 7 bases and 1 base respectively, with 14 bases between them. CDR3 protein: CASDSGHQNTEAFF. The CDR3 DNA sequence: TGCGCCAGCGATTCGGGACATCAGAACACTGAAGCTTTCTTT.

There are a few counts of this clonotype. This chain uses TRBV19 with TRBJ2-2, with 13 bases identical to TRBD2. This CDR3 has 16 amino acids. J was trimmed by 7 bases and V by 7 bases; bases with no gene match: 9. The germline gives CDR1 LNHDA, CDR2 SQIVND (reference sequence). The CDR3 sequence: CASTRTSGSSFGELFF. CDR3 nucleotides: TGTGCCAGTACCAGGACTAGCGGGAGTAGTTTCGGGGAGCTGTTTTTT. The whole variable domain, remainder taken from reference TRBV19 and TRBJ2-2, is DGGITQSPKYLFRKEGQNVTLSCEQNLNHDAMYWYRQDPGQGLRLIYYSQIVNDFQKGDIAEGYSVSREKKESFPLTVTSAQKNPTAFYLCASTRTSGSSFGELFFGEGSRLTVL.

The chain joins TRBV4-2 to TRBJ2-7; D may be TRBD2 (6 bases). CDR1 LGHNA and CDR2 YNFKEQ come from the germline V gene. Trimming left V 0 bases short and J 2 bases short, with 17 bases between. The CDR3 has 17 amino acids. Written as DNA, the CDR3 is TGTGCCAGCAGCCAAGATAATCGAGGCGGGACCACCTACGAGCAGTACTTC. This translates into CASSQDNRGGTTYEQYF.

This clonotype was found a few times. This chain connects TRBV19 to TRBJ1-2; 8 nucleotides agree with TRBD1. Trimming cost V 7 bases and J 8 bases; bases outside gene matches: 15. Germline V CDR1 and CDR2: LNHDA, SQIVND (reference sequence). The CDR3 has 15 residues. CDR3 nucleotides: TGTGCCAGTAATCCAGACAGGGGTAGAACTAGCGGCTACACCTTC. Its translation is CASNPDRGRTSGYTF.

The chain links TRBV25-1 to TRBJ2-1, with 8 bases that match TRBD1. J was trimmed by 4 bases and V by 7 bases; bases with no gene match: 3. Germline V gene lookup returns CDR1 MGHDK and CDR2 SYGVNS. This CDR3 contains 13 residues. CDR3 sequence (DNA): TGTGCCAGCATGCAGGGGGCGTACAATGAGCAGTTCTTC. It translates to CASMQGAYNEQFF.

At least ten counts were recorded for this clonotype. The chain joins TRBV28 to TRBJ2-3, with a possible D match to TRBD1 (6 bases). The length of the CDR3 is 15 residues. Germline-derived CDR1 and CDR2 are MDHEN and SYDVKM. The V end was cut by 6 bases, the J end by 2 bases, with 15 bases between. CDR3 nucleotide sequence: TGTGCCAGCAGGTCAACAGGGCCGCACACAGATACGCAGTATTTT. Its translation: CASRSTGPHTDTQYF. Together with reference TRBV28 and TRBJ2-3, the CDR3 gives the full variable domain: DVKVTQSSRYLVKRTGEKVFLECVQDMDHENMFWYRQDPGLGLRLIYFSYDVKMKEKGDIPEGYSVSREKKERFSLILESASTNQTSMYLCASRSTGPHTDTQYFGPGTRLTVL.